The next 4 T cell receptor beta chains were all read from a single sample in a study of T-cell reconstitution after alpha-beta-depleted transplantation in children. Using unique molecular identifiers, the investigators prepared the TCRbeta library. One entry per CDR3 protein results from TCRdb running MiXCR on the PCR reads. Found here are about 610,000 distinct CDR3 sequences, roughly 10% of them singletons; the top ten hold less than 5%. The source material was PBMCs from the stem cell graft donor, sampled from the stem cell graft. The receptor source for this set is a human donor who donated a stem cell graft to a child with acute myeloid leukemia.

V usage is TRBV4-3 and J usage is TRBJ2-2; D might be TRBD1 (5 bases). This CDR3 contains 17 residues. Per germline, CDR1 LGHNA and CDR2 YSLEER. Deletions cut 0 bases from V and 0 bases from J, with 11 bases between. CDR3 sequence (DNA): TGCGCCAGCAGCCAAGATCTTGGCAGGGCGAACACCGGGGAGCTGTTTTTT. This sequence encodes CASSQDLGRANTGELFF.

This clonotype showed up just a few times. The chain employs TRBV5-6 and TRBJ2-1; 8 nucleotides line up with TRBD2. The CDR3 runs to 12 residues. Germline CDR1 reads SGHDT; CDR2 reads YYEEEE. The J segment lost 8 bases and the V segment lost 4 bases, leaving 2 bases of the junction unmatched. The CDR3 DNA is TGTGCCAGCAGCCGGGGGGGTCATGAGCAGTTCTTC. Amino acids: CASSRGGHEQFF.

This clonotype was counted only a few times. This sequence joins TRBV29-1 and TRBJ1-3; D not certain. The CDR3 is 13 residues long. Germline values: CDR1 SQVTM, CDR2 ANQGSEA. Trimming took off 4 bases at V and 0 bases at J, with 7 bases between the two ends. In nucleotides, the CDR3 is TGCAGCGTTGTAAGTTCCTCTGGAAACACCATATATTTT. It yields the protein CSVVSSSGNTIYF.

This clonotype has just a few counts. The chain uses TRBV2 and TRBJ1-5; possibly TRBD1 for D (6 bases). Germline CDR1 and CDR2: SNHLY and FYNNEI. The V gene lost 7 bases and the J gene lost 4 bases, with 11 bases spanning the gap. This CDR3 region has 13 residues. Written as DNA, the CDR3 is TGTGCCAGCACGAGGACAGAAAATCAGCCCCAGCATTTT. The encoded protein is CASTRTENQPQHF. Together with reference TRBV2 and TRBJ1-5, the CDR3 gives the full variable domain: EPEVTQTPSHQVTQMGQEVILRCVPISNHLYFYWYRQILGQKVEFLVSFYNNEISEKSEIFDDQFSVERPDGSNFTLKIRSTKLEDSAMYFCASTRTENQPQHFGDGTRLSIL.